Below are 20 T cell receptor beta chains sequenced from a single sample in a study of shared clonotypes between healthy human individuals. Libraries were prepared by immunoSEQ multiplex PCR; TCRdb keeps only in-frame clonotypes and omits some of them. The data show about 1 million clones, more than 60% seen once. The sample taken for sequencing was memory CD4+ T cells sorted from blood. Subset in this sample: CD45RA-negative fraction. These receptors originate from a man between 18 and 29 years old in good health.

V and J are TRBV4-1 and TRBJ1-6; D gene ambiguous. The length of the CDR3 is 15 residues. The V and J ends lost 4 bases and 0 bases respectively, with 7 bases between them. Germline lookup yields CDR1 MGHRA and CDR2 YSYEKL. This CDR3 reads CASSLESSYNSPLHF. The CDR3 nucleotides are TGCGCCAGCAGCCTAGAAAGCTCCTATAATTCACCCCTCCACTTT.

This clone is judged medium-sized. Other DNA variants within this sample encode the same CDR3. This sequence joins TRBV13 and TRBJ1-4; 9 nucleotides line up with TRBD1. Losses at the gene ends were 5 bases for V and 7 bases for J; bases not matched to a gene: 5. The CDR3 is 14 residues long. Germline CDR1 is PRHDT and CDR2 is FYEKMQ (reference sequence). The CDR3 DNA sequence: TGTGCCAGCAGCCTGGGACAGGGAGGTGAAAAACTGTTTTTT. This sequence encodes CASSLGQGGEKLFF.

As concerns this clone: A read error may account for a junction end that differs from germline. This chain uses TRBV30 with TRBJ1-6; the D gene is possibly TRBD1 (6 bases). CDR1 and CDR2 from the germline V gene are GTSNPN and SVGIG (reference sequence). The CDR3 totals 14 residues. CDR3: CTWSPDRYNSPLHF. The CDR3 DNA reads TGTACCTGGAGTCCCGACAGGTATAATTCACCCCTCCACTTT. The full variable domain, completed using reference TRBV30 and TRBJ1-6, is SQTIHQWPATLVQPVGSPLSLECTVEGTSNPNLYWYRQAAGRGLQLLFYSVGIGQISSEVPQNLSASRPQDRQFILSSKKLLLSDSGFYLCTWSPDRYNSPLHFGNGTRLTVT.

This sequence joins TRBV30 and TRBJ1-2, with TRBD1 as a possible D gene (6 bases). Germline loops: CDR1 GTSNPN, CDR2 SVGIG (reference sequence). This CDR3 spans 14 amino acids. Trimming removed 3 bases at V and 0 bases at J, with 11 bases between. CDR3 DNA sequence: TGTGCCTGGAGCGGGACACTCACTAACTATGGCTACACCTTC. This translates into CAWSGTLTNYGYTF.

This chain links TRBV30 with TRBJ1-2; D may be TRBD1 (6 bases). Germline V gene sequence: CDR1 GTSNPN, CDR2 SVGIG (reference sequence). The CDR3 has 13 amino acids. V was cut by 2 bases and J by 4 bases, with 11 bases left in between. This chain's CDR3 is CAWSSGHLYGYTF. The CDR3 DNA reads TGTGCCTGGAGTTCGGGACACCTCTATGGCTACACCTTC.

This clone was picked up one time. The genes are TRBV30 and TRBJ2-5; unclear D gene. Trimming cost V 0 bases and J 7 bases, with 12 bases left between them. The CDR3 is made up of 13 amino acids. Per the germline V gene, CDR1 is GTSNPN and CDR2 is SVGIG (reference sequence). CDR3 sequence (DNA): TGTGCCTGGAGTGTAGGGTCCTTCGGGACCCAGTACTTC. Residues: CAWSVGSFGTQYF.

Note on this clone: A clone one base away is much larger, so this may be a read error. The identical CDR3 is also encoded by other nucleotide sequences in the sample. The V call is TRBV2, the J call TRBJ1-2; possibly TRBD1 for D (6 bases). V was shortened by 7 bases and J by 3 bases, with 9 bases between the two germline ends. Germline loops: CDR1 SNHLY, CDR2 FYNNEI. The CDR3 has 12 residues. CDR3 sequence reads: CASTGDDYGYTF. CDR3 in DNA: TGTGCCAGCACAGGGGACGACTATGGCTACACCTTC.

For this clone: This sample also contains other DNA sequences that code for the same CDR3. V usage is TRBV7-6 and J usage is TRBJ1-1; D call uncertain. This CDR3 contains 13 residues. CDR1 is SGHVS and CDR2 is FNYEAQ in the germline V gene. Trimming took 5 bases from V and 1 from J, leaving 8 bases between them. The DNA of the CDR3 is TGTGCCAGCAGCCAGCAGGAGAACACTGAAGCTTTCTTT. Amino acids: CASSQQENTEAFF.

The chain combines TRBV11-2 with TRBJ2-2; 8 positions match TRBD2. The CDR3 is 14 amino acids. V gave up 1 base and J gave up 6 bases; unmatched junction bases: 1. Germline CDR1 reads SGHAT; CDR2 reads FQNNGV. The CDR3 here is CASSLGLAPGELFF. CDR3 nucleotides: TGTGCCAGCAGCTTAGGACTAGCGCCCGGGGAGCTGTTTTTT.

The chain couples TRBV7-3 to TRBJ2-5, with a possible D match to TRBD2 (6 bases). Between the trimmed V and J ends, which lost 5 bases and 2 bases, there was a span of 18 bases. The CDR3 runs to 16 residues. Germline V lookup: CDR1 SGHTA, CDR2 FQGTGA. The DNA of the CDR3 is TGTGCCAGCAGCCAAGGGGTGGGGGGTCGGCAAGAGACCCAGTACTTC. Translated, it gives CASSQGVGGRQETQYF.

The chain carries TRBV9 and TRBJ2-7; 8 bases are a match to TRBD2. The CDR3 extends over 14 amino acids. The ends lost 3 bases at V and 2 bases at J; junction bases unmatched: 4. CDR1 is SGDLS and CDR2 is YYNGEE in the germline V gene. As DNA, the CDR3 is TGTGCCAGCAGCGCTAGCGGGTTTACCTACGAGCAGTACTTC. Its translation is CASSASGFTYEQYF. The variable domain in full, with the rest retrieved from reference TRBV9 and TRBJ2-7, is DSGVTQTPKHLITATGQRVTLRCSPRSGDLSVYWYQQSLDQGLQFLIQYYNGEERAKGNILERFSAQQFPDLHSELNLSSLELGDSALYFCASSASGFTYEQYFGPGTRLTVT.

This sequence joins TRBV19 and TRBJ1-1, with 7 bases fitting TRBD1. CDR1 LNHDA and CDR2 SQIVND come from the germline V gene (reference sequence). V lost 10 bases to trimming and J lost 4 bases; unmatched junction nucleotides: 9. The CDR3 length is 13 residues. As DNA, the CDR3 is TGTGCCATCCGCATGACAGGGAGCACTGAAGCTTTCTTT. It yields the protein CAIRMTGSTEAFF.

This rearrangement joins TRBV6-1 to TRBJ1-4; tentative D call: TRBD1 (6 bases). The V gene's germline CDR1 is MNHNS and CDR2 SASEGT. The V gene lost 2 bases and the J gene lost 4 bases, with 14 bases spanning the gap. The CDR3 spans 16 residues. The CDR3 spells CASSESWGALNEKLFF. CDR3 bases: TGTGCCAGCAGTGAATCCTGGGGGGCGCTTAATGAAAAACTGTTTTTT.

V usage is TRBV7-9 and J usage is TRBJ1-5, with D possibly TRBD1 on 6 matching bases. V was shortened by 3 bases and J by 0 bases, with 15 bases between the two germline ends. The CDR3 has 17 residues. Germline lookup yields CDR1 SEHNR and CDR2 FQNEAQ (reference sequence). The CDR3 is CASSLGGWDISNQPQHF. DNA for the CDR3: TGTGCCAGCAGCTTGGGGGGCTGGGATATTAGCAATCAGCCCCAGCATTTT.

V and J are TRBV5-8 and TRBJ1-4; 9 bases fit TRBD1. CDR1 and CDR2 from the germline V gene are SGHTS and YDEGEE. The CDR3 length is 16 residues. The J segment lost 5 bases and the V segment lost 1 base, leaving 6 bases of the junction unmatched. The CDR3 protein is CASSLYGGQGNEKLFF. DNA for the CDR3: TGTGCCAGCAGCTTGTACGGCGGACAGGGGAATGAAAAACTGTTTTTT.

This clone was detected once. V and J are TRBV2 and TRBJ2-7; the D gene is possibly TRBD2 (6 bases). The V gene's germline CDR1 is SNHLY and CDR2 FYNNEI. The CDR3 spans 15 residues. Trimming cost V 6 bases and J 2 bases, with 17 bases left between them. CDR3: CASRRSSGVTYEQYF. DNA for the CDR3: TGTGCCAGCAGAAGGTCCTCGGGGGTCACCTACGAGCAGTACTTC.

The chain is built from TRBV21-1 and TRBJ1-5; the D segment call TRBD1 is taken from the table without a DNA check. TRBV21-1 is a pseudogene. The CDR3 totals 17 residues. CDR3 DNA sequence: TGTGCCAGCAGCAAATCTCACAGGGGGAATAGCAATCAGCCCCAGCATTTT. The encoded protein is CASSKSHRGNSNQPQHF.

This clone turned up a few times. This chain joins TRBV6-5 and TRBJ2-7; TRBD2 agrees at 14 bases. The V gene's germline CDR1 is MNHEY and CDR2 SVGAGI. The V segment lost 4 bases and the J segment 5 bases; nucleotides outside the gene matches: 7. There are 16 residues in the CDR3. CDR3 residues: CASSSGTSGGTDEQYF. CDR3 bases: TGTGCCAGCAGTTCCGGGACTAGCGGGGGAACGGACGAGCAGTACTTC.

Remarks on this clone: Different DNA sequences within this sample yield the same CDR3. The J gene is TRBJ2-7, the V gene TRBV19; a possible D gene is TRBD1 (5 bases). V was trimmed by 2 bases and J by 0 bases, leaving 8 bases between them. Germline V lookup: CDR1 LNHDA, CDR2 SQIVND (reference sequence). This CDR3 spans 14 amino acids. The CDR3 DNA sequence: TGTGCCAGTAGTATACAGGGATCCTCCTACGAGCAGTACTTC. It translates to CASSIQGSSYEQYF.

The chain is built from TRBV7-2 and TRBJ2-7; 10 nucleotides line up with TRBD2. The length of the CDR3 is 19 residues. Germline V gene lookup returns CDR1 SGHTA and CDR2 FQGNSA. The ends lost 4 bases at V and 6 bases at J; junction bases unmatched: 21. In DNA, the CDR3 is TGTGCCAGCAGCTCTAGGGTGGCTAGCGGGAGTACGTCAATTTCCGAGCAGTACTTC. This codes for CASSSRVASGSTSISEQYF.